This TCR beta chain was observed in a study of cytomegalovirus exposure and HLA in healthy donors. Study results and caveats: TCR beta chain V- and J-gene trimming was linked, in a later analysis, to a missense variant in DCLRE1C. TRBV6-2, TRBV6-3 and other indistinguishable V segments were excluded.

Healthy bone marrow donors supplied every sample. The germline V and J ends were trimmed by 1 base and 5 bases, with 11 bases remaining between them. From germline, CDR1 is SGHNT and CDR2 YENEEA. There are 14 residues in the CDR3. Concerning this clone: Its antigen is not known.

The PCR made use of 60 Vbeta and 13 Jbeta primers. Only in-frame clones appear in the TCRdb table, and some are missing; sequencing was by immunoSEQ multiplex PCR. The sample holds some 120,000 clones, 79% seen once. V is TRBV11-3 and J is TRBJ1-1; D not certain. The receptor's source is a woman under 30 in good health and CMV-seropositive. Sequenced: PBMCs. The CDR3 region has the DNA TGTGCCAGCAGCTTAGCTGGCTTCGGGACTGAAGCTTTCTTT. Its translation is CASSLAGFGTEAFF. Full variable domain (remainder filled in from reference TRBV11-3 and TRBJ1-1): EAGVVQSPRYKIIEKKQPVAFWCNPISGHNTLYWYLQNLGQGPELLIRYENEEAVDDSQLPKDRFSAERLKGVDSTLKIQPAELGDSAVYLCASSLAGFGTEAFFGQGTRLTVV.